This T cell receptor (beta chain) was obtained from a study of early T cells in non-severe SARS-CoV-2 infection. Study-level information: The chains were unpaired, and the sequenced material was bulk RNA from unsorted whole blood.

This clonotype was picked up many times. In the library, individual cDNA molecules carried attached unique molecular identifiers. Using its own MiXCR run on the 5' RACE reads, TCRdb lists one record per CDR3 protein. The profile shows 55,000 to 65,000 distinct CDR3 sequences, about 9.8% of them singletons. This CDR3 comprises 15 residues. The trim removed 4 bases at V and 6 bases at J, leaving 7 bases unmatched. Germline values: CDR1 SGHRS, CDR2 YFSETQ. This TCR was recovered from an adult who was a healthcare worker with PCR-confirmed SARS-CoV-2 infection or an uninfected control (not recorded which). Material: whole blood. The chain couples TRBV5-1 to TRBJ2-1; TRBD1 agrees at 10 bases. The DNA for the CDR3 is TGCGCCAGCAGCGGCACCGGGACAGGGGTCAATGAGCAGTTCTTC. Its translation is CASSGTGTGVNEQFF.